Listed below are T cell receptor beta chains from one sample, sequenced in a study of T cells in Graves' hyperthyroidism and ophthalmopathy. Using its own MiXCR run on the multiplex PCR reads, TCRdb lists one record per CDR3 protein. The sample consists of about 520,000 distinct CDR3 sequences, around 24% of them appearing once. Sequenced sample: blood. The source is a woman in her twenties or thirties with Graves' ophthalmopathy. CDR3s include the opening cysteine and the closing phenylalanine or tryptophan. The D gene is left open where the match is weak. Only part of the rows carry a size: once, few, many, or a class if the clone is expanded.

>TRBJ1-1|TRBV30|-|many
TGTGCCTGGAATAGGTGGGCCACTGAAGCTTTCTTT
CAWNRWATEAFF
>TRBJ2-2|TRBV28|-|few
TGTGCCAGCAGTTTCCCAGGCCTGGGGGAGCAGGGCGGGGAGCTGTTTTTT
CASSFPGLGEQGGELFF
>TRBJ2-5|TRBV19|-|-
TGTGCCAGTAGTCGACCTACAGGGAGTTCCGAGACCCAGTACTTC
CASSRPTGSSETQYF
>TRBJ1-3|TRBV30|-|few
TGTGCCTGGAGTGTCACGGGCACCATATATTTT
CAWSVTGTIYF
>TRBJ2-7|TRBV6-4|TRBD1|many
TGTGCCAGCAGTCGCTCACCCCCGGGACAGGGGGCCTACGAGCAGTACTTC
CASSRSPPGQGAYEQYF
>TRBJ1-1|TRBV9|-|many
TGTGCCAGCAGCGAAAAGAGGAGAGGGACTGAAGCTTTCTTT
CASSEKRRGTEAFF
>TRBJ1-1|TRBV15|TRBD1|many
TGTGCCACCAGCATAGCTACCGGGACAGGGGTAGCTTTCTTT
CATSIATGTGVAFF
>TRBJ2-7|TRBV6-5|TRBD1|many
TGTGCCAGCAGTTTGGACAGGGGGGACCACGAGCAGTACTTC
CASSLDRGDHEQYF
>TRBJ2-5|TRBV12-3/TRBV12-4|TRBD2|few
TGTGCCAGCAGTCCCTCCCTAGCGGGGGGCGGGAAGACCCAGTACTTC
CASSPSLAGGGKTQYF
>TRBJ2-5|TRBV20-1|TRBD1|-
TGCAGTGCTAGAGATCCAGGGACAGGGGATCAAGAGACCCAGTACTTC
CSARDPGTGDQETQYF
>TRBJ1-5|TRBV4-1|-|many
TGCGCCAGCAGCCAAGTGGGGGGGAATCAGCCCCAGCATTTT
CASSQVGGNQPQHF
>TRBJ2-7|TRBV9|-|few
TGTGCCAGCAGCGTAGGAGGGACATCCGACTACGAGCAGTACTTC
CASSVGGTSDYEQYF
>TRBJ1-1|TRBV28|-|many
TGTGCCAGCAGTTTAGCGTTGGGATACACTGAAGCTTTCTTT
CASSLALGYTEAFF
>TRBJ1-5|TRBV30|TRBD1|-
TGTGCCTGGAGTCAGGGGGAAGGTCAGCCCCAGCATTTT
CAWSQGEGQPQHF
>TRBJ2-5|TRBV2|TRBD2|-
TGTGCCAGCAGTCTCAGGACTAGCGTCGAGACCCAGTACTTC
CASSLRTSVETQYF
>TRBJ2-2|TRBV19|-|many
TGTGCCTCTAGGAGGCCGTCAGCGAACACCGGGGAGCTGTTTTTT
CASRRPSANTGELFF
>TRBJ1-1|TRBV3-1|TRBD1|few
TGTGCCAGCAGCCAAGAGGGGACAGGGAGGACTGAAGCTTTCTTT
CASSQEGTGRTEAFF
>TRBJ2-5|TRBV11-1|TRBD1|many
TGTGCCAGCGGGGGACAGGCCAGGTGGGAGACCCAGTACTTC
CASGGQARWETQYF
>TRBJ1-5|TRBV6-2/TRBV6-3|-|many
TGTGCCAGCCGTACGGGCAGGGGATATCAGCCCCAGCATTTT
CASRTGRGYQPQHF
>TRBJ1-5|TRBV6-2/TRBV6-3|-|few
TGTGCCATCAGTGACAGTAGCAATCAGCCCCAGCATTTT
CAISDSSNQPQHF
>TRBJ2-5|TRBV2|-|many
TGTGCCAGCAGTGAATACAGTTCCCAAGAGACCCAGTACTTC
CASSEYSSQETQYF
>TRBJ2-7|TRBV4-2|-|-
TGTGCCAGCAGCCAAGCAGGGGGGGTTTCCTACGAGCAGTACTTC
CASSQAGGVSYEQYF
>TRBJ2-2|TRBV12-3/TRBV12-4|TRBD1|-
TGTGCCAGCGAAAACAGGGGCACCGGGGAGCTGTTTTTT
CASENRGTGELFF
>TRBJ2-6|TRBV7-8|-|many
TGTGCCAGCAGCTTAGTTGGGTATTCTGGGGCCAACGTCCTGACTTTC
CASSLVGYSGANVLTF
>TRBJ2-6|TRBV6-1|TRBD2|-
TGTGCCAGCAGTGGGGACTACGGGGACTCTGGGGCCAACGTCCTGACTTTC
CASSGDYGDSGANVLTF
>TRBJ1-2|TRBV15|TRBD1|many
TGTGCCACCAGCAGAGAGCCGGGACAGGGGATCTATGGCTACACCTTC
CATSREPGQGIYGYTF
>TRBJ2-7|TRBV11-2|-|many
TGTGCCAGCAGCTTAGGGTTCCGGACAGCCTTTTACGAGCAGTACTTC
CASSLGFRTAFYEQYF